Listed below are T cell receptor beta chains from one sample, sequenced in a study of Graves' ophthalmopathy and Graves' hyperthyroidism. TCRdb independently ran MiXCR on the multiplex PCR reads; one entry per CDR3 protein. This sample has more than 1,000,000 distinct CDR3 sequences; 35% to 45% occur once, and the top ten carry approximately 12%. The specimen sequenced was peripheral blood or thyroid tissue (not recorded which). All receptors derive from an adult man with Graves' hyperthyroidism. The CDR3 runs from the conserved cysteine through the conserved F or W. Each record gives: D gene, V gene, J gene, clone size, CDR3 DNA, CDR3 protein. The D gene is left open where the match is weak. A clone size is listed for some rows: how often the clone was seen (once, few, many), or a class if it is expanded.

d_call: NA; v_call: TRBV7-9; j_call: TRBJ1-4; clone_size: few; cdr3_nt: TGTGCCAGCAGCACCCCCGGGGGTCCCTATGAAAAACTGTTTTTT; cdr3_aa: CASSTPGGPYEKLFF
d_call: TRBD2; v_call: TRBV4-1; j_call: TRBJ2-7; clone_size: few; cdr3_nt: TGCGCCAGCAGCCAAGAGTCGCTAGCGGGTACCTACGAGCAGTACTTC; cdr3_aa: CASSQESLAGTYEQYF
d_call: NA; v_call: TRBV10-3; j_call: TRBJ2-2; clone_size: NA; cdr3_nt: TGTGCCATCAGTGGGATTAGCTTCGCGAACACCGGGGAGCTGTCTTGG; cdr3_aa: CAISGISFANTGELSW
d_call: NA; v_call: TRBV29-1; j_call: TRBJ1-2; clone_size: NA; cdr3_nt: TGCAGCCAAGATAAGGAATTTGGGGGCTACACCTTC; cdr3_aa: CSQDKEFGGYTF
d_call: NA; v_call: TRBV4-1; j_call: TRBJ2-3; clone_size: few; cdr3_nt: TGCGCCAGCAGCCAAGTGGAAGACGAGTGCGATACGCAGTATTTT; cdr3_aa: CASSQVEDECDTQYF
d_call: NA; v_call: TRBV7-3; j_call: TRBJ2-7; clone_size: few; cdr3_nt: TGTGCCAGCACACGTTCCCCGGACGGCTACGAGCAGTACTTC; cdr3_aa: CASTRSPDGYEQYF
d_call: NA; v_call: TRBV6-5; j_call: TRBJ2-7; clone_size: NA; cdr3_nt: TGTGCCAGCAGACCCCCTGCGGGGAGCTCCTACGAGCAGTACTTC; cdr3_aa: CASRPPAGSSYEQYF
d_call: NA; v_call: TRBV7-9; j_call: TRBJ2-5; clone_size: many; cdr3_nt: TGTGCCAGCAGCTTAGTTTCGGCGCAAGAGACCCAGTACTTC; cdr3_aa: CASSLVSAQETQYF
d_call: NA; v_call: TRBV7-9; j_call: TRBJ2-7; clone_size: NA; cdr3_nt: TGTGCCAGCAGCTTACAGAACAGAGGAGAGCAGTACTTC; cdr3_aa: CASSLQNRGEQYF
d_call: NA; v_call: TRBV7-9; j_call: TRBJ1-1; clone_size: many; cdr3_nt: TGTGCCAGCAGCTTAAGAGGGGGGGGGCATGAAGCTTTCTTT; cdr3_aa: CASSLRGGGHEAFF
d_call: NA; v_call: TRBV7-3; j_call: TRBJ1-6; clone_size: few; cdr3_nt: TGTGCCAGCAGCTTAACAGTAATGGGGTCACCCCTCCACTTT; cdr3_aa: CASSLTVMGSPLHF
d_call: NA; v_call: TRBV29-1; j_call: TRBJ2-5; clone_size: many; cdr3_nt: TGCAGCGTTAATCCGGGAGAAGAGACCCAGTACTTC; cdr3_aa: CSVNPGEETQYF
d_call: TRBD1; v_call: TRBV2; j_call: TRBJ2-5; clone_size: NA; cdr3_nt: TGTGCCAGCATCCCGGGACAGGATCTTACGAGGGCCTGGGAGACCCAGTACTTC; cdr3_aa: CASIPGQDLTRAWETQYF
d_call: NA; v_call: TRBV7-9; j_call: TRBJ2-5; clone_size: few; cdr3_nt: TGTGCCAGCAGCTTAGAGAGGGTGAGGGAGACCCAGTACTTC; cdr3_aa: CASSLERVRETQYF
d_call: NA; v_call: TRBV10-3; j_call: TRBJ2-5; clone_size: many; cdr3_nt: TGTGCCATCAGTGACCGACCGGCGGGAGAGACCCAGTACTTC; cdr3_aa: CAISDRPAGETQYF
d_call: TRBD1; v_call: TRBV10-3; j_call: TRBJ1-2; clone_size: many; cdr3_nt: TGTGCCATCAGTGAGACAGGGGAAAGCTATGGCTACACCTTC; cdr3_aa: CAISETGESYGYTF
d_call: NA; v_call: TRBV2; j_call: TRBJ1-5; clone_size: NA; cdr3_nt: TGTGCCAGCAGTGAAGCGTTTGGTAGGGTCCGGCCCCAGCATTTT; cdr3_aa: CASSEAFGRVRPQHF
d_call: NA; v_call: TRBV29-1; j_call: TRBJ2-7; clone_size: NA; cdr3_nt: TGCAGCGTTGAAACCGTTGGATACTACGAGCAGTACTTC; cdr3_aa: CSVETVGYYEQYF
d_call: NA; v_call: TRBV30; j_call: TRBJ2-5; clone_size: few; cdr3_nt: TGTGCCTGGGATCAGGGTGGGAGAGGGGAGACCCAGTACTTC; cdr3_aa: CAWDQGGRGETQYF
d_call: NA; v_call: TRBV7-8; j_call: TRBJ1-4; clone_size: many; cdr3_nt: TGTGCCAGCAGCTTACAGGGCCTTTACTTTGAAAAACTGTTTTTT; cdr3_aa: CASSLQGLYFEKLFF
d_call: NA; v_call: TRBV27; j_call: TRBJ1-1; clone_size: many; cdr3_nt: TGTGCCAGCAGTCTCACGTCCCCACACGCGAACACTGAAGCTTTCTTT; cdr3_aa: CASSLTSPHANTEAFF
d_call: NA; v_call: TRBV20-1; j_call: TRBJ1-2; clone_size: many; cdr3_nt: TGCAGTGCTAGTCAAGGGACACGTGCTGATGGCTACACCTTC; cdr3_aa: CSASQGTRADGYTF
d_call: NA; v_call: TRBV10-3; j_call: TRBJ2-2; clone_size: NA; cdr3_nt: TGTGCCATCAGTGTTTTACAGGATGACACCGGGGAGCTGTTTTTT; cdr3_aa: CAISVLQDDTGELFF
d_call: NA; v_call: TRBV20-1; j_call: TRBJ1-1; clone_size: many; cdr3_nt: TGCAGTGCTAGTGTGGGGTCTGAAGCTTTCTTT; cdr3_aa: CSASVGSEAFF